The 28 T cell receptor beta chains given below trace back to one sample, sequenced in a study of T cell responses to AZD1222 COVID-19 vaccine. Sequenced by immunoSEQ multiplex PCR; TCRdb stores in-frame clones only, minus some. The sample lists 180,000 or so clones, more than 85% occurring once. The sample consisted of peripheral blood, taken 28 days after the second AZD1222 dose. The receptors were sampled from an adult who received the AZD1222 COVID-19 vaccine.

This rearrangement joins TRBV20-1 to TRBJ1-2; D not resolved. The V gene's germline CDR1 is DFQATT and CDR2 SNEGSKA (reference sequence). The CDR3 is 11 amino acids. V lost 8 bases and J lost 0, with 7 bases in between. The chain's CDR3 is CSTDSNYGYTF. For the CDR3, the DNA is TGCAGTACAGATTCTAACTATGGCTACACCTTC.

The genes are TRBV27 and TRBJ2-3, with TRBD2 matching over 10 bases. V lost 3 bases, J lost 4 bases, and 7 bases stayed unmatched. The CDR3 spans 16 residues. CDR1 is MNHEY, CDR2 SMNVEV, per germline (reference sequence). Written as DNA, the CDR3 is TGTGCCAGCAGTTTCCGTCCTAGCGGGAGCCCAGATACGCAGTATTTT. Translated, it gives CASSFRPSGSPDTQYF.

This chain links TRBV6-5 with TRBJ2-7; no clear D gene. The CDR3 consists of 13 residues. CDR1 is MNHEY and CDR2 is SVGAGI in the germline V gene. V shed 7 bases and J shed 3 bases, with 13 bases lying between them. The CDR3 loop is CASNPPSGYEQYF. CDR3 bases: TGTGCCAGCAACCCCCCCTCGGGCTACGAGCAGTACTTC.

The chain has TRBV2 and TRBJ2-5, with TRBD1 as a possible D gene (6 bases). The CDR3 length is 13 residues. Trimming pared 4 bases from V and 5 bases from J, leaving 11 bases between. CDR1 SNHLY and CDR2 FYNNEI come from the germline V gene. DNA of the CDR3: TGTGCCAGCAGTGTTCAGGGGTACGAGACCCAGTACTTC. Translated, it gives CASSVQGYETQYF.

The genes are TRBV10-3 and TRBJ2-1; 8 bases align to TRBD1. The germline V gene has CDR1 ENHRY and CDR2 SYGVKD. This CDR3 comprises 14 residues. V gave up 10 bases and J gave up 6 bases; unmatched junction bases: 11. The CDR3 loop reads CATADRGPLNEQFF. The CDR3 DNA is TGTGCCACCGCCGACAGGGGCCCCCTCAATGAGCAGTTCTTC.

This sequence joins TRBV18 and TRBJ2-7; the match to TRBD1 covers 7 bases. The CDR3 totals 14 residues. Per germline, CDR1 KGHSH and CDR2 LQKENI. After removal of 3 bases from V and 2 bases from J, the junction contained 4 bases not matched to a gene. CDR3: CASSPGTVPYEQYF. As DNA, the CDR3 is TGTGCCAGCTCACCGGGGACAGTCCCCTACGAGCAGTACTTC.

This chain connects TRBV27 to TRBJ1-2; TRBD1 aligns across 9 bases. CDR1 and CDR2 from the germline V gene are MNHEY and SMNVEV (reference sequence). V dropped 6 bases and J dropped 4; count of bases not matched to a gene: 15. The CDR3 contains 17 residues. The CDR3 region is CASSRLLQGAQGYGYTF. CDR3 coding DNA: TGTGCCAGCAGCCGATTACTACAGGGGGCGCAAGGCTATGGCTACACCTTC.

This chain connects TRBV9 to TRBJ2-6, with 9 bases fitting TRBD1. This CDR3 has 16 amino acids. V lost 4 bases to trimming and J lost 4 bases; unmatched junction nucleotides: 6. CDR1 SGDLS and CDR2 YYNGEE come from the germline V gene. The CDR3 region has the DNA TGTGCCAGCAGCAGGGGGACAGGGTCCGGGGCCAACGTCCTGACTTTC. Translated, it gives CASSRGTGSGANVLTF.

The chain is built from TRBV27 and TRBJ2-1; tentatively, D is TRBD2 (5 bases). The CDR3 loop spans 14 amino acids. CDR1 and CDR2 from the germline V gene are MNHEY and SMNVEV (reference sequence). Trimming took 0 bases from V and 8 from J, leaving 11 bases between them. In nucleotides, the CDR3 is TGTGCCAGCAGTTTATCGCGGCCGAGGGATGAGCAGTTCTTC. This gives the protein CASSLSRPRDEQFF.

This clone was found a few times. The rearrangement joins TRBV19 to TRBJ2-7; perhaps TRBD1 as D (7 bases). CDR3 length: 14 residues. The ends were cut back, 3 bases at V and 7 bases at J, with 16 bases in the middle. The germline V gene encodes CDR1 LNHDA and CDR2 SQIVND (reference sequence). CDR3 DNA: TGTGCCAGTAGTATGTCAGGGGGAGGCTCGGAGCAGTACTTC. It yields the protein CASSMSGGGSEQYF.

The V gene is TRBV3-1 (or the pseudogene TRBV3-2), the J gene TRBJ1-2; a possible D gene is TRBD1 (5 bases). This CDR3 is 13 amino acids long. Germline CDR1 and CDR2: LGHDT and YNNKEL (reference sequence). V was shortened by 3 bases and J by 8 bases, with 13 bases between the two germline ends. Here the CDR3 DNA reads TGTGCCAGCAGCCAGACGGGACCCTCGGGCTACACCTTC. This gives the protein CASSQTGPSGYTF.

The chain is built from TRBV10-1 and TRBJ1-1, with TRBD1 matching 11 bases. The germline V gene encodes CDR1 WNHNN and CDR2 SYGVQD (reference sequence). V gave up 8 bases and J gave up 10 bases; unmatched junction bases: 6. The CDR3 loop spans 12 amino acids. CDR3 nucleotides: TGCGCCAGCGGACAGGGGGCAGTGGGAGCTTTCTTT. Translated: CASGQGAVGAFF.

The CDR3 spells CASSPDRHYEQYF. Written as DNA, the CDR3 is TGCGCCAGCAGCCCGGACAGGCACTACGAGCAGTACTTC. The rearrangement joins TRBV4-1 to TRBJ2-7; 7 nucleotides align to TRBD1. V dropped 4 bases and J dropped 3; count of bases not matched to a gene: 3. The CDR3 contains 13 residues. Germline assignment: CDR1 MGHRA and CDR2 YSYEKL.

This clone was observed a single time. The chain couples TRBV15 to TRBJ1-6; unclear D gene. This CDR3 spans 13 amino acids. With 0 bases removed from V and 13 bases from J, the gap between germline ends came to 10 bases. The germline V gene encodes CDR1 LNHNV and CDR2 YYDKDF (reference sequence). The CDR3, as DNA: TGTGCCACCAGCAGAGATCTGGGTGGGCCCCTCCACTTT. Encoded protein: CATSRDLGGPLHF.

The V call is TRBV7-2, the J call TRBJ2-5, with a possible D match to TRBD1 (6 bases). Trimming pared 4 bases from V and 10 bases from J, leaving 16 bases between. The CDR3 has 13 amino acids. The V gene's germline CDR1 is SGHTA and CDR2 FQGNSA. CDR3 DNA sequence: TGTGCCAGCAGCTCTTTCGCGCTAGGGGGCCAGTACTTC. Translating gives CASSSFALGGQYF.

This chain connects TRBV18 to TRBJ1-1; D not certain. This CDR3 is built from 15 residues. V lost 5 bases to trimming and J lost 1 base, with 14 bases between them. Germline V lookup: CDR1 KGHSH, CDR2 LQKENI. This chain's CDR3 is CASSTIRLRNTEAFF. CDR3 bases: TGTGCCAGCTCAACGATTCGGCTCCGGAACACTGAAGCTTTCTTT.

This chain uses TRBV18 with TRBJ2-3; D may be TRBD1 or TRBD2 (5 bases each). The CDR3 runs to 17 residues. Per the germline V gene, CDR1 is KGHSH and CDR2 is LQKENI. The V and J ends lost 3 bases and 0 bases respectively, with 16 bases between them. The CDR3 DNA sequence: TGTGCCAGCTCACCCACAACTCCGGGACGGAGCACAGATACGCAGTATTTT. This codes for CASSPTTPGRSTDTQYF.

The genes are TRBV9 and TRBJ1-1, with D possibly matching TRBD1 (5 bases). The CDR3 contains 15 residues. Trimming took 0 bases from V and 1 from J, leaving 10 bases between them. CDR1 is SGDLS, CDR2 YYNGEE, per germline. The chain's CDR3 is CASSVVGRGNTEAFF. The CDR3 region has the DNA TGTGCCAGCAGCGTAGTAGGGAGGGGGAACACTGAAGCTTTCTTT.

The CDR3, as DNA: TGCAGTGCTAGTCCGGGCGGCCGCGCGGGCAATTCACCCCTCCACTTT. Protein product: CSASPGGRAGNSPLHF. The chain couples TRBV20-1 to TRBJ1-6, with D unresolved. V shed 3 bases and J shed 7 bases, with 19 bases lying between them. This CDR3 is built from 16 residues. Germline CDR1 and CDR2: DFQATT and SNEGSKA (reference sequence).

The chain is built from TRBV6-1 and TRBJ1-3, with D possibly TRBD1 on 5 matching bases. V was shortened by 1 base and J by 4 bases, with 11 bases between the two germline ends. The V gene's germline CDR1 is MNHNS and CDR2 SASEGT. The CDR3 spans 15 residues. The CDR3 DNA is TGTGCCAGCAGTGAAGGATGGGGGGACGGAAACACCATATATTTT. It is translated as CASSEGWGDGNTIYF.

DNA of the CDR3: TGTGCCAGCAGCTCCGGAGGTGGACCAGCTAATGAAAAACTGTTTTTT. This translates into CASSSGGGPANEKLFF. The chain combines TRBV7-6 with TRBJ1-4, with D unresolved. Trimming removed 4 bases from V and 3 bases from J, with 15 bases in between. The germline CDR1 and CDR2 sequences are SGHVS and FNYEAQ. CDR3 length: 16 amino acids.

The chain has TRBV10-2 and TRBJ1-1, with unresolved D. Germline V gene sequence: CDR1 WSHSY, CDR2 SAAADI. Deletions cut 3 bases from V and 4 bases from J, with 15 bases between. This CDR3 contains 15 residues. CDR3 DNA: TGCGCCAGCAGTGACTATGGCCCGGTAAGCACTGAAGCTTTCTTT. Its translation: CASSDYGPVSTEAFF.

This clone has more than one count but fewer than ten. V gene TRBV23-1 combines with J gene TRBJ2-3; 9 bases match TRBD1. TRBV23-1 is placed among ORFs of uncertain function. Germline trimming cut 0 bases from V and 5 bases from J; bases unmatched to any gene: 3. The CDR3 totals 15 residues. CDR3 DNA: TGCGCCAGCAGTCAATCAGGGACAGGGAAAGATACGCAGTATTTT. The encoded protein is CASSQSGTGKDTQYF.

V gene TRBV7-9 combines with J gene TRBJ2-1, with 10 bases that match TRBD1. The CDR3 loop spans 18 amino acids. V trimming: 11 bases; J trimming: 3 bases; junction bases outside the gene matches: 19. Per germline, CDR1 SEHNR and CDR2 FQNEAQ (reference sequence). CDR3 residues: CALGGQGFSLYYYNEQFF. Written as DNA, the CDR3 is TGTGCCCTGGGGGGACAGGGGTTTTCCCTCTACTACTACAATGAGCAGTTCTTC.

The chain is built from TRBV19 and TRBJ2-5, with 10 bases that match TRBD1. This CDR3 has 14 amino acids. CDR1 is LNHDA and CDR2 is SQIVND in the germline V gene (reference sequence). The V and J ends lost 7 bases and 2 bases, in that order; junction bases with no gene match: 4. The CDR3 bases are TGTGCCAGTAAAATGGGACAGGGGCAAGAGACCCAGTACTTC. Amino acid sequence: CASKMGQGQETQYF.

V and J are TRBV6-6 and TRBJ1-1; D uncertain. CDR1 and CDR2 from the germline V gene are MNHNY and SVGAGI (reference sequence). Deletions cut 5 bases from V and 0 bases from J, with 16 bases between. This CDR3 region has 16 residues. The CDR3 here is CASSPGPGRLNTEAFF. The DNA for the CDR3 is TGTGCCAGCAGTCCCGGGCCAGGCAGACTGAACACTGAAGCTTTCTTT.

The J gene is TRBJ1-2, the V gene TRBV11-2; 8 bases map to TRBD1. In germline, CDR1 is SGHAT, CDR2 FQNNGV. V gave up 5 bases and J gave up 2 bases; unmatched junction bases: 10. The CDR3 consists of 16 residues. The CDR3 protein is CASSIPPGTGNYGYTF. The CDR3 nucleotides read TGTGCCAGCAGCATCCCTCCAGGGACAGGCAACTATGGCTACACCTTC.

The chain links TRBV9 to TRBJ2-1; 7 bases agree with TRBD2. Losses at the gene ends were 4 bases for V and 8 bases for J; bases not matched to a gene: 6. The germline gives CDR1 SGDLS, CDR2 YYNGEE. The CDR3 length is 13 residues. This chain's CDR3 is CASSTWGGDEQFF. The CDR3 DNA follows: TGTGCCAGCAGCACCTGGGGGGGAGATGAGCAGTTCTTC. The variable domain in full, completed from reference TRBV9 and TRBJ2-1, reads DSGVTQTPKHLITATGQRVTLRCSPRSGDLSVYWYQQSLDQGLQFLIQYYNGEERAKGNILERFSAQQFPDLHSELNLSSLELGDSALYFCASSTWGGDEQFFGPGTRLTVL.